Listed below are T cell receptor beta chains from one sample, sequenced in a study of T cells in Graves' hyperthyroidism and ophthalmopathy. Each CDR3 protein is one row after TCRdb ran MiXCR on the multiplex PCR reads. Of 690,000 or so distinct CDR3 sequences listed, 15% to 20% were seen once; the top ten hold over 15%. The sequenced sample consisted of blood. Every receptor here comes from a woman aged 50 to 65 with Graves' hyperthyroidism that later progressed to Graves' ophthalmopathy. The CDR3 runs from the conserved cysteine through the conserved F or W. A D gene is named only where the DNA matches it firmly. Clone size is stated in some rows and not others, as once, few, many or a class when expanded.

>-|TRBJ1-5|-|TRBV10-3
TGTGCCATCAGTGAGTACGTAAGCAATCAGCCCCAGCATTTT
CAISEYVSNQPQHF
>few|TRBJ1-3|-|TRBV6-5
TGTGCCAGCAACAGCTACTCTGGAAACACCATATATTTT
CASNSYSGNTIYF
>-|TRBJ2-3|-|TRBV11-1
TGTGCCAGCAGCTTATATAGGTTCGGAGATACGCAGTATTTT
CASSLYRFGDTQYF
>-|TRBJ2-7|-|TRBV12-3/TRBV12-4
TGTGCCATCTCTGGGGGGAATGGGGCCTACGAGCAGTACTTC
CAISGGNGAYEQYF
>-|TRBJ2-3|-|TRBV19
TGTGCCGTGAGGGGGGTCGGCACAGATACGCAGTATTTT
CAVRGVGTDTQYF
>many|TRBJ1-2|-|TRBV6-1
TGTGCCAGCACCCCCCTTGTGGCAGTTCTTAACTATGGCTACACCTTC
CASTPLVAVLNYGYTF
>-|TRBJ2-3|TRBD2|TRBV6-9
TGTGCCAGCAGTTACTTTCGGCTAGCGGGGGACCTTAGCACAGATACGCAGTATTTT
CASSYFRLAGDLSTDTQYF
>-|TRBJ1-2|-|TRBV2
TGTGCCAGCTCGTGGGGGGATCGGGGCTACACCTTC
CASSWGDRGYTF
>many|TRBJ1-1|TRBD1|TRBV29-1
TGCAGCGTTGAAGAAAGGGGGCCCGACACTGAAGCTTTCTTT
CSVEERGPDTEAFF
>-|TRBJ2-3|-|TRBV7-3
TGTGCCAGCAGCCTCTCCCTTCCGACAGATACGCAGTATTTT
CASSLSLPTDTQYF
>once|TRBJ1-4|-|TRBV5-6
TGTGCCAGCAGCGCGCTCCGGCTAGCAACTAATGAAAAACTGTTTTTT
CASSALRLATNEKLFF
>many|TRBJ1-4|-|TRBV11-2
TGTGCCAGCAGCTTTTATCGACGGAATGAAAAACTGTTTTTT
CASSFYRRNEKLFF
>few|TRBJ2-3|TRBD2|TRBV6-2/TRBV6-3
TGTGCCAGCCGGCGGGGGAGGGGTCAACCGAGCACAGATACGCAGTATTTT
CASRRGRGQPSTDTQYF
>-|TRBJ2-7|TRBD2|TRBV7-6
TGTGCCAGCAGCTTAGCGCTCACTAGCGGGGACAGCTACGAGCAGTACTTC
CASSLALTSGDSYEQYF
>few|TRBJ1-3|TRBD1|TRBV18
TGTGCCAGCTCACCGACAGGGAGCCGCTCTGGAAACACCATATATTTT
CASSPTGSRSGNTIYF
>few|TRBJ2-3|-|TRBV12-5
TGTGCTAGTGGTCCCAACACAGATACGCAGTATTTT
CASGPNTDTQYF
>many|TRBJ1-5|-|TRBV3-1
TGTGCCAGCAGCGGACGTGGGCAGGGAACTTTCGGGCCCCAGCATTTT
CASSGRGQGTFGPQHF
>many|TRBJ1-1|-|TRBV7-8
TGTGCCAGCAGCACAACTAATGAAGCTTTCTTT
CASSTTNEAFF
>few|TRBJ1-5|-|TRBV7-9
TGTGCCAGCAGCCCCGCAGGGGTTCCTCAACAGCCCCAGCATTTT
CASSPAGVPQQPQHF
>many|TRBJ2-1|TRBD2|TRBV15
TGTGCCACCAGCAGAGTGGGTGTGAGCGGGGGGCGACGCTCCTACAATGAGCAGTTCTTC
CATSRVGVSGGRRSYNEQFF
>many|TRBJ1-2|-|TRBV2
TGTGCCAGCAGGGCTACGACAGGTCTGACCTATGGCTACACCTTC
CASRATTGLTYGYTF
>many|TRBJ2-1|TRBD2|TRBV27
TGTGCCAGCAGTTTATTGGGGGGGGGGAGCTACAATGAGCAGTTCTTC
CASSLLGGGSYNEQFF
>many|TRBJ2-1|-|TRBV20-1
TGCAGTGCCACGGGACACACGGACTCCTACAATGAGCAGTTCTTC
CSATGHTDSYNEQFF
>few|TRBJ2-2|TRBD2|TRBV6-8
TGTGCCAGCAGTTACGGACTAGTCCTGGGTATCACCGGGGAGCTGTTTTTT
CASSYGLVLGITGELFF
>-|TRBJ1-1|-|TRBV6-9
TGTGCCAGCAGTTATGGGAACCCTATTGCTGAAGCTTTCTTT
CASSYGNPIAEAFF
>many|TRBJ1-1|-|TRBV7-3
TGTGCCAGCAGCCCAGGCGGAAGCGCTGAAGCTTTCTTT
CASSPGGSAEAFF